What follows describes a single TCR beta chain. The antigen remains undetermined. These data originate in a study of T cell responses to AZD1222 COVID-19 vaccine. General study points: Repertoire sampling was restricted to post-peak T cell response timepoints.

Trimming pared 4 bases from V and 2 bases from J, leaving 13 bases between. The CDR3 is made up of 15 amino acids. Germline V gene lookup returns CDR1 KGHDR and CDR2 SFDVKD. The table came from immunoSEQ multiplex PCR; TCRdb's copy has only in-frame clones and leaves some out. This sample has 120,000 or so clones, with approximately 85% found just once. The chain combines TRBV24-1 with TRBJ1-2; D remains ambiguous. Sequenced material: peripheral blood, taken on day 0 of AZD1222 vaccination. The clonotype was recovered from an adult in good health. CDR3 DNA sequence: TGTGCCACCAGTGACTCTAAGACGGGAAACTATGGCTACACCTTC. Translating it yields CATSDSKTGNYGYTF.